These T cell receptor beta chains were read from a single sample in a study of OX40 agonist ivuxolimab in advanced cancers. Generated by immunoSEQ multiplex PCR, the TCRdb table keeps only in-frame clones and is missing some. Here the sample spans approximately 76,000 clones, roughly nine tenths being singletons. The sample here was CD4+ or CD8+ T cells sorted from blood, taken in a trial of the OX40 agonist ivuxolimab. Receptor source: an adult with an advanced solid tumor such as melanoma, head and neck, liver or kidney cancer. CDR3s include the opening cysteine and the closing phenylalanine or tryptophan. A row's size may be missing; if present it is once, few, many or a size class.

V gene: TRBV28; clone size: NA; J gene: TRBJ2-3; CDR3 protein: CASSFRTSGSWGTQYF
V gene: TRBV10-2; clone size: NA; J gene: TRBJ2-3; CDR3 protein: CASNKGRGRHTDTQYF
V gene: TRBV10-3; clone size: NA; J gene: TRBJ1-5; CDR3 protein: CATSSSSTYQPQHF
V gene: TRBV6-1; clone size: few; J gene: TRBJ2-1; CDR3 protein: CASSLLTGGDEQFF
V gene: TRBV7-2; clone size: few; J gene: TRBJ2-7; CDR3 protein: CASEPRSSYEQYF
V gene: TRBV4-1; clone size: NA; J gene: TRBJ2-2; CDR3 protein: CASSQMTGGTGELFF
V gene: TRBV19; clone size: NA; J gene: TRBJ1-5; CDR3 protein: CASSVDRGGNQPQHF
V gene: TRBV9; clone size: NA; J gene: TRBJ2-1; CDR3 protein: CASSVSGSNYNEQFF
V gene: TRBV19; clone size: few; J gene: TRBJ2-7; CDR3 protein: CASRTRVGSYEQYF
V gene: TRBV11-2; clone size: NA; J gene: TRBJ2-7; CDR3 protein: CASSLSGQHYEQYF
V gene: TRBV7-8; clone size: NA; J gene: TRBJ2-1; CDR3 protein: CASSFEARGYNEQFF
V gene: TRBV21-1; clone size: NA; J gene: TRBJ1-1; CDR3 protein: CAGGQGIRMNTEAFF
V gene: TRBV28; clone size: NA; J gene: TRBJ1-5; CDR3 protein: CASTLAESNQPQHF
V gene: TRBV9; clone size: NA; J gene: TRBJ1-4; CDR3 protein: CASSVGQGPEKLFF
V gene: TRBV21-1; clone size: NA; J gene: TRBJ2-7; CDR3 protein: CASSKRRGGGTYEQYF
V gene: TRBV2; clone size: NA; J gene: TRBJ1-1; CDR3 protein: CARDAGRPGTEAFF
V gene: TRBV6-1; clone size: NA; J gene: TRBJ2-3; CDR3 protein: CASGGGQGEFDTQYF
V gene: TRBV7-8; clone size: NA; J gene: TRBJ2-5; CDR3 protein: CASSFYPGLAGETQYF
V gene: TRBV28; clone size: few; J gene: TRBJ1-5; CDR3 protein: CASSLGRRSLHQPQHF
V gene: TRBV9; clone size: NA; J gene: TRBJ2-1; CDR3 protein: CASSVDPDYNEQFF
V gene: TRBV4-1; clone size: NA; J gene: TRBJ2-1; CDR3 protein: CASSPSDDSYNEQFF
V gene: TRBV6-5; clone size: once; J gene: TRBJ1-1; CDR3 protein: CASRTGERTEAFF
V gene: TRBV4-1; clone size: NA; J gene: TRBJ2-7; CDR3 protein: CASSQTPGGEQYF
V gene: TRBV14; clone size: NA; J gene: TRBJ2-7; CDR3 protein: CASSQGRGYEQYF
V gene: TRBV27; clone size: NA; J gene: TRBJ2-6; CDR3 protein: CASRDRTVDLSGANVLTF
V gene: TRBV10-2; clone size: NA; J gene: TRBJ1-4; CDR3 protein: CASTGTGGEKLFF
V gene: TRBV9; clone size: NA; J gene: TRBJ2-7; CDR3 protein: CASSVSGNTYEQYF
V gene: TRBV9; clone size: NA; J gene: TRBJ2-7; CDR3 protein: CASSAGDGSEQYF
V gene: TRBV11-2; clone size: NA; J gene: TRBJ1-2; CDR3 protein: CASSPWGVTSNYGYTF
V gene: TRBV7-2; clone size: NA; J gene: TRBJ1-3; CDR3 protein: CASSLAGLGNTIYF
V gene: TRBV5-8; clone size: NA; J gene: TRBJ2-7; CDR3 protein: CASSGTLRELAGESYEQYF
V gene: TRBV5-1; clone size: NA; J gene: TRBJ1-1; CDR3 protein: CASSDNRGSFEAFF
V gene: TRBV10-3; clone size: NA; J gene: TRBJ1-1; CDR3 protein: CAISEGGLAEAFF
V gene: TRBV30; clone size: once; J gene: TRBJ1-1; CDR3 protein: CAWSVSFVNTEAFF
V gene: TRBV9; clone size: NA; J gene: TRBJ2-4; CDR3 protein: CASSQEGWASGNENIQYF
V gene: TRBV2; clone size: NA; J gene: TRBJ2-7; CDR3 protein: CASTREGYEQYF
V gene: TRBV28; clone size: NA; J gene: TRBJ2-7; CDR3 protein: CASSLGTEQYF
V gene: TRBV7-9; clone size: NA; J gene: TRBJ2-7; CDR3 protein: CASSTGSGQGAYEQYF
V gene: TRBV28; clone size: NA; J gene: TRBJ2-1; CDR3 protein: CASEGIFNEQFF
V gene: TRBV7-3; clone size: NA; J gene: TRBJ2-6; CDR3 protein: CASSPRGTGHSGANVLTF